This TCR beta chain was recovered during a study of T cells in Graves' hyperthyroidism and ophthalmopathy. About the study: Blood was drawn when the patient was first diagnosed and still untreated.

General study points: Blood shared most expanded thyroid clonotypes above 0.001.

The PBMCs were taken from around 10 ml of fresh peripheral blood. Trimming removed 8 bases at V and 7 bases at J, with 14 bases between. The germline V gene has CDR1 MDHEN and CDR2 SYDVKM. The CDR3 spans 12 residues. Amplification targeted TCR beta CDR3 regions from RNA transcripts. First-round RT-PCR targeting the TCR CDR3 was performed with the HTBI primer set. TCRdb called the multiplex PCR reads again in MiXCR, with one record for every CDR3 protein. The sample shows 370,000 or so distinct CDR3 sequences, 13% of them seen only once. This clonotype was seen ten or more times. Its antigen is not known.

V gene TRBV28 combines with J gene TRBJ2-5; no clear D gene. The sequencing sample was made of blood. The TCR comes from a man between 25 and 39 years old with Graves' hyperthyroidism that later progressed to Graves' ophthalmopathy. CDR3: CASGWVSWTQYF. The CDR3 nucleotides read TGTGCCAGCGGTTGGGTGTCCTGGACCCAGTACTTC.